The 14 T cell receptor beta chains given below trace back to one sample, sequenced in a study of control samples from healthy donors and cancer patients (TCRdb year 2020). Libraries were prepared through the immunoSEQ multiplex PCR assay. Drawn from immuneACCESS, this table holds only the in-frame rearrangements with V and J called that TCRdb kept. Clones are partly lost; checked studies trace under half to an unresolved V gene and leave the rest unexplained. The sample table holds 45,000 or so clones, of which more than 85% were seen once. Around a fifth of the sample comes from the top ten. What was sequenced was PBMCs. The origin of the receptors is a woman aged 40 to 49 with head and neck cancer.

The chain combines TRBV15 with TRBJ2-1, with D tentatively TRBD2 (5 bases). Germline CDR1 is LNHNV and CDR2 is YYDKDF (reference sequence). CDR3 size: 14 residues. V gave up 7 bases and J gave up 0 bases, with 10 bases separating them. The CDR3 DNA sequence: TGTGCCACCAAGGAGCGGAGCTCCTACAATGAGCAGTTCTTC. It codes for CATKERSSYNEQFF. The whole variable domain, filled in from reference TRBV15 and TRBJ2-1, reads DAMVIQNPRYQVTQFGKPVTLSCSQTLNHNVMYWYQQKSSQAPKLLFHYYDKDFNNEADTPDNFQSRRPNTSFCFLDIRSPGLGDTAMYLCATKERSSYNEQFFGPGTRLTVL.

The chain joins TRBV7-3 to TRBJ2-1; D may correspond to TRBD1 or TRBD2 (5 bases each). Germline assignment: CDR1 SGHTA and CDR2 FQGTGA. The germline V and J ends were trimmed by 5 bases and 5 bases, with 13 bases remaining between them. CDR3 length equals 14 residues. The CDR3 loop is CASSQAGRDNEQFF. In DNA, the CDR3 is TGTGCCAGCAGCCAGGCGGGCAGGGACAATGAGCAGTTCTTC.

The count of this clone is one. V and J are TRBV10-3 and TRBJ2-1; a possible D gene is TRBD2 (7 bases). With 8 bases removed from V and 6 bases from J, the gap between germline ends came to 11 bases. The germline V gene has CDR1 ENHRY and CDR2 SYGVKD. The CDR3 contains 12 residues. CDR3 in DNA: TGTGCCATCGGGGGGGCAGGCAATGAGCAGTTCTTC. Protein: CAIGGAGNEQFF.

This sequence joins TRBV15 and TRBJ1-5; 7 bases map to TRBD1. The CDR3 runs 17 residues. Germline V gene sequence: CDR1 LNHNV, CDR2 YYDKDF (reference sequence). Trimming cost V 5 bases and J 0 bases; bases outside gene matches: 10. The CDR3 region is CATSARDSVLSNQPQHF. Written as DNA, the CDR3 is TGTGCCACCAGCGCCCGGGACAGTGTCCTTAGCAATCAGCCCCAGCATTTT.

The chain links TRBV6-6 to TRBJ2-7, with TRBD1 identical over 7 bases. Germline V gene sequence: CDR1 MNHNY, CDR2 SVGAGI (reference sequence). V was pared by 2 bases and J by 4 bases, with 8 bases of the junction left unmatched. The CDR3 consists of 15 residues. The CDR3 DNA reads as TGTGCCAGCAGTTACAAAAGCAGGGGGTCGTACGAGCAGTACTTC. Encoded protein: CASSYKSRGSYEQYF.

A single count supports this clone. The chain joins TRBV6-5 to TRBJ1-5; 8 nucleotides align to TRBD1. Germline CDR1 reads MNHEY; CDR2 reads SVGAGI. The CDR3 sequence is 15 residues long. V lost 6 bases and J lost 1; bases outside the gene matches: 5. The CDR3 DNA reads TGTGCCAGCAGCCGGACAGGGACAAGCAATCAGCCCCAGCATTTT. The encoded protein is CASSRTGTSNQPQHF.

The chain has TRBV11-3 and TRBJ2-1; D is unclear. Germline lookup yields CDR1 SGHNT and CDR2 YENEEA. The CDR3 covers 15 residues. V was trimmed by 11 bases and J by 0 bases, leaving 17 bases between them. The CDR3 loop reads CACGLGCSSYNEQFF. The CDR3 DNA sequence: TGTGCCTGCGGCTTAGGGTGTAGCTCCTACAATGAGCAGTTCTTC.

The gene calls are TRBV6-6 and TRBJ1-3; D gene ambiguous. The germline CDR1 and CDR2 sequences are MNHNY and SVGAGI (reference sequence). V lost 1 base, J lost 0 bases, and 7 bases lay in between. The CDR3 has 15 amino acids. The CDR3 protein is CASSYLGSSGNTIYF. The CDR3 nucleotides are TGTGCCAGCAGTTACTTAGGGAGCTCTGGAAACACCATATATTTT.

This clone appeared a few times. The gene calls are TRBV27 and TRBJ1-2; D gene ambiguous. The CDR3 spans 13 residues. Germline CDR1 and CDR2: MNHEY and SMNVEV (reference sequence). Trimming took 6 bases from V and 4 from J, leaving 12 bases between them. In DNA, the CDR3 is TGTGCCAGCAGCCCTACAGTCTTCTATGGCTACACCTTC. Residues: CASSPTVFYGYTF.

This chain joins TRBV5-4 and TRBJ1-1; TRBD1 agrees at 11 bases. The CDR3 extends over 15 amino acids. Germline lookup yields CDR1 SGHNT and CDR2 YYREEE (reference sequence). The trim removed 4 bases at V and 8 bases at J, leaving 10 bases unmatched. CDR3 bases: TGTGCCAGCAGCCAGCAGGGACAGGGGGTACTGGAAGCTTTCTTT. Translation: CASSQQGQGVLEAFF. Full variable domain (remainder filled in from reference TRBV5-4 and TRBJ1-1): ETGVTQSPTHLIKTRGQQVTLRCSSQSGHNTVSWYQQALGQGPQFIFQYYREEENGRGNFPPRFSGLQFPNYSSELNVNALELDDSALYLCASSQQGQGVLEAFFGQGTRLTVV.

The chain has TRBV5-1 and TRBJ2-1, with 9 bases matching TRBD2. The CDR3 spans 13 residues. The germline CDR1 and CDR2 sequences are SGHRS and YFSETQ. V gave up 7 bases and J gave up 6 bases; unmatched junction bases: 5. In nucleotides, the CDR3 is TGCGCCAGCGGGACTAGCTCTAGCAATGAGCAGTTCTTC. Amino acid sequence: CASGTSSSNEQFF.

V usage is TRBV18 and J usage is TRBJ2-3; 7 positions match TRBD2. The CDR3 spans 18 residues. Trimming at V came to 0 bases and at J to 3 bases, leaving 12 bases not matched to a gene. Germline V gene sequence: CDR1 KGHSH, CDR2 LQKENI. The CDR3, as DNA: TGTGCCAGCTCACCACCTGTGGGCGGGAGAAGGCTTACAGATACGCAGTATTTT. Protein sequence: CASSPPVGGRRLTDTQYF.

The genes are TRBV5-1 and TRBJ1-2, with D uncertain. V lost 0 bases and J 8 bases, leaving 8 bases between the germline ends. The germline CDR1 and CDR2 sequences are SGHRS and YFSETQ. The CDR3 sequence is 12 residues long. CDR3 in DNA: TGCGCCAGCAGCTTGGACCTCGGCGGCTACACCTTC. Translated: CASSLDLGGYTF.

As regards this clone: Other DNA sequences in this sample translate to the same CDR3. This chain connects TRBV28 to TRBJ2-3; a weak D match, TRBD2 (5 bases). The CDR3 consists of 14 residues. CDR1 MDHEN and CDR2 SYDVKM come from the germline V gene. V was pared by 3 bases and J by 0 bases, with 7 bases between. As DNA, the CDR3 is TGTGCCAGCAGTTTGGGCGGGAGCACAGATACGCAGTATTTT. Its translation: CASSLGGSTDTQYF.